A selection of T cell receptor beta chains follows, all from one sample in a study of blood T cells in healthy people across ages. TCRdb re-called the 5' RACE reads with MiXCR, one entry per CDR3 protein. The sample lists 650,000 to 1,000,000 distinct CDR3 sequences, roughly 46% occurring once. The specimen sequenced was blood. The receptor set was obtained from a man older than 75 in good health. CDR3s include the opening cysteine and the closing phenylalanine or tryptophan. A D gene is named only where the DNA matches it firmly. Where a row states a size, it is once, few, many or the class of an expanded clone; other rows omit it.

V gene: TRBV6-2/TRBV6-3
clone size: -
D gene: -
J gene: TRBJ1-2
CDR3 protein: CASRTGCGYTF
CDR3 DNA: TGTGCCAGCAGAACGGGGTGTGGCTACACCTTC

V gene: TRBV7-6
clone size: -
D gene: -
J gene: TRBJ2-3
CDR3 protein: CASSRGRDTQYF
CDR3 DNA: TGTGCCAGCAGCCGTGGTAGGGATACGCAGTATTTT

V gene: TRBV28
clone size: many
D gene: -
J gene: TRBJ2-7
CDR3 protein: CASSLLSGRYGEQYF
CDR3 DNA: TGTGCCAGCAGTTTGTTGTCAGGGCGGTATGGCGAGCAGTACTTC

V gene: TRBV12-3/TRBV12-4
clone size: many
D gene: TRBD1
J gene: TRBJ1-6
CDR3 protein: CASSRGQGRNSPLHF
CDR3 DNA: TGTGCCAGCAGTCGGGGACAGGGGCGTAATTCACCCCTCCACTTT

V gene: TRBV4-1
clone size: -
D gene: TRBD1
J gene: TRBJ2-7
CDR3 protein: CASSQAPTGIYEQYF
CDR3 DNA: TGCGCCAGCAGCCAAGCCCCGACAGGGATCTACGAGCAGTACTTC

V gene: TRBV5-1
clone size: -
D gene: -
J gene: TRBJ1-1
CDR3 protein: CASSIGEITEAFF
CDR3 DNA: TGCGCCAGCAGCATAGGGGAGATCACTGAAGCTTTCTTT

V gene: TRBV12-3/TRBV12-4
clone size: -
D gene: -
J gene: TRBJ1-1
CDR3 protein: CASTSPTTYTGAFF
CDR3 DNA: TGTGCCAGCACCTCACCCACCACCTACACTGGAGCTTTCTTT

V gene: TRBV20-1
clone size: -
D gene: TRBD1
J gene: TRBJ2-1
CDR3 protein: CGARDLGRGTYNEQFF
CDR3 DNA: TGCGGTGCTAGAGATTTGGGCAGGGGGACCTACAATGAGCAGTTCTTC

V gene: TRBV5-8
clone size: -
D gene: -
J gene: TRBJ2-5
CDR3 protein: CASSPRGQRNNEQYF
CDR3 DNA: TGTGCCAGCAGCCCAAGGGGCCAGAGAAACAATGAGCAGTACTTC

V gene: TRBV7-3
clone size: many
D gene: -
J gene: TRBJ2-5
CDR3 protein: CASSSTGSWGETQYF
CDR3 DNA: TGTGCCAGCAGCTCCACCGGGAGCTGGGGGGAGACCCAGTACTTC

V gene: TRBV6-2/TRBV6-3
clone size: many
D gene: TRBD2
J gene: TRBJ2-1
CDR3 protein: CASSFVQTSAYNEQFF
CDR3 DNA: TGTGCCAGCAGTTTTGTCCAGACTAGCGCCTACAATGAGCAGTTCTTC

V gene: TRBV13
clone size: -
D gene: -
J gene: TRBJ1-1
CDR3 protein: CASSLVFSYLNTEAFF
CDR3 DNA: TGTGCCAGCAGCTTAGTGTTCAGTTACTTGAACACTGAAGCTTTCTTT

V gene: TRBV9
clone size: -
D gene: -
J gene: TRBJ2-1
CDR3 protein: CASSVSSFFYEQFF
CDR3 DNA: TGTGCCAGCAGCGTAAGCTCTTTCTTTTATGAGCAGTTCTTC

V gene: TRBV20-1
clone size: few
D gene: TRBD2
J gene: TRBJ2-7
CDR3 protein: CSASTSGDSYEQYF
CDR3 DNA: TGCAGTGCTAGTACTAGCGGGGATTCCTACGAGCAGTACTTC

V gene: TRBV9
clone size: few
D gene: -
J gene: TRBJ2-1
CDR3 protein: CASSLGEPLKRYNEQFF
CDR3 DNA: TGTGCCAGCAGCTTAGGGGAACCCCTCAAAAGATACAATGAGCAGTTCTTC

V gene: TRBV20-1
clone size: -
D gene: -
J gene: TRBJ2-4
CDR3 protein: CSARDRPGKNIQYF
CDR3 DNA: TGCAGTGCTAGAGATAGGCCCGGCAAAAACATTCAGTACTTC

V gene: TRBV20-1
clone size: -
D gene: TRBD2
J gene: TRBJ2-3
CDR3 protein: CSAIRREGTVSTGTQYF
CDR3 DNA: TGCAGTGCTATCAGGCGGGAGGGTACCGTGAGCACAGGTACGCAGTATTTT

V gene: TRBV7-3
clone size: -
D gene: TRBD1
J gene: TRBJ1-1
CDR3 protein: CASSPGDRGEAFF
CDR3 DNA: TGTGCCAGCAGCCCCGGCGACAGGGGGGAAGCTTTCTTT

V gene: TRBV7-9
clone size: few
D gene: TRBD1
J gene: TRBJ2-5
CDR3 protein: CASSLAGTGIETQYF
CDR3 DNA: TGTGCCAGCAGCTTAGCAGGGACAGGGATAGAGACCCAGTACTTC

V gene: TRBV27
clone size: -
D gene: -
J gene: TRBJ2-1
CDR3 protein: CASASHSRDLNEQFF
CDR3 DNA: TGTGCCAGTGCTTCACATTCCCGGGACTTAAATGAGCAGTTCTTC

V gene: TRBV9
clone size: few
D gene: -
J gene: TRBJ2-3
CDR3 protein: CASSVGGLTDTQYF
CDR3 DNA: TGTGCCAGCAGCGTGGGGGGGCTGACGGATACGCAGTATTTT

V gene: TRBV3-1
clone size: -
D gene: -
J gene: TRBJ1-1
CDR3 protein: CASSQDLLNTEAFF
CDR3 DNA: TGTGCCAGCAGCCAAGATCTATTGAACACTGAAGCTTTCTTT

V gene: TRBV20-1
clone size: -
D gene: TRBD2
J gene: TRBJ2-3
CDR3 protein: CSASLLAGLDTQYF
CDR3 DNA: TGCAGTGCTTCCCTTCTAGCGGGATTAGATACGCAGTATTTT

V gene: TRBV29-1
clone size: many
D gene: -
J gene: TRBJ2-7
CDR3 protein: CSADLTLGEQYF
CDR3 DNA: TGCAGCGCAGACCTGACCTTGGGCGAGCAGTACTTC

V gene: TRBV20-1
clone size: -
D gene: TRBD2
J gene: TRBJ2-3
CDR3 protein: CSAGDYGLWQDTQYF
CDR3 DNA: TGCAGTGCGGGGGACTATGGCTTATGGCAAGATACGCAGTATTTT

V gene: TRBV7-9
clone size: -
D gene: -
J gene: TRBJ1-2
CDR3 protein: CASSSHRDSYTF
CDR3 DNA: TGTGCCAGCAGCTCACACCGGGACTCCTACACCTTC

V gene: TRBV7-9
clone size: -
D gene: -
J gene: TRBJ1-2
CDR3 protein: CASSLAQAYGYTF
CDR3 DNA: TGTGCCAGCAGCTTAGCCCAGGCGTATGGCTACACCTTC

V gene: TRBV12-3/TRBV12-4
clone size: -
D gene: TRBD2
J gene: TRBJ2-1
CDR3 protein: CASSLRPRGVEQFF
CDR3 DNA: TGTGCCAGCAGTTTGAGACCTCGGGGGGTTGAGCAGTTCTTC

V gene: TRBV6-2/TRBV6-3
clone size: -
D gene: -
J gene: TRBJ2-3
CDR3 protein: CASSPYRVRGEDTQYF
CDR3 DNA: TGTGCCAGCAGCCCTTACAGGGTTCGGGGAGAAGATACGCAGTATTTT

V gene: TRBV6-5
clone size: -
D gene: -
J gene: TRBJ1-1
CDR3 protein: CASWGGQGTSTEAFF
CDR3 DNA: TGTGCCAGCTGGGGAGGGCAGGGGACCAGCACTGAAGCTTTCTTT

V gene: TRBV10-3
clone size: -
D gene: -
J gene: TRBJ2-3
CDR3 protein: CAISETGTHPGDTQYF
CDR3 DNA: TGTGCCATCAGTGAGACTGGGACTCACCCCGGGGATACGCAGTATTTT

V gene: TRBV25-1
clone size: -
D gene: TRBD2
J gene: TRBJ2-2
CDR3 protein: CASSGLAGGYTGELFF
CDR3 DNA: TGTGCCAGCAGTGGACTAGCGGGAGGATACACCGGGGAGCTGTTTTTT

V gene: TRBV20-1
clone size: -
D gene: TRBD2
J gene: TRBJ2-5
CDR3 protein: CSAKAGFQETQYF
CDR3 DNA: TGCAGTGCAAAAGCGGGGTTTCAAGAGACCCAGTACTTC

V gene: TRBV7-8
clone size: -
D gene: -
J gene: TRBJ2-4
CDR3 protein: CASGSGAKNIQYF
CDR3 DNA: TGTGCCAGCGGGTCAGGAGCCAAAAACATTCAGTACTTC

V gene: TRBV6-2/TRBV6-3
clone size: -
D gene: TRBD2
J gene: TRBJ2-5
CDR3 protein: CASRRGEGHQETQYF
CDR3 DNA: TGTGCCAGCAGACGAGGGGAGGGGCACCAAGAGACCCAGTACTTC

V gene: TRBV11-3
clone size: -
D gene: -
J gene: TRBJ2-1
CDR3 protein: CASSLQRHSYNEQFF
CDR3 DNA: TGTGCCAGCAGCTTACAGCGCCACTCCTACAATGAGCAGTTCTTC

V gene: TRBV10-3
clone size: -
D gene: -
J gene: TRBJ2-3
CDR3 protein: CAIRGGVSTDTQYF
CDR3 DNA: TGTGCCATCAGGGGCGGAGTAAGCACAGATACGCAGTATTTT

V gene: TRBV5-1
clone size: few
D gene: TRBD1
J gene: TRBJ2-5
CDR3 protein: CASSPPDRAKETQYF
CDR3 DNA: TGCGCCAGCAGCCCGCCGGACAGGGCTAAAGAGACCCAGTACTTC

V gene: TRBV24-1
clone size: few
D gene: -
J gene: TRBJ2-1
CDR3 protein: CATSFGPGGYNEQFF
CDR3 DNA: TGTGCCACCAGCTTTGGACCTGGAGGATACAATGAGCAGTTCTTC

V gene: TRBV5-1
clone size: few
D gene: -
J gene: TRBJ2-1
CDR3 protein: CASSTVRGVGEQFF
CDR3 DNA: TGCGCCAGCAGTACGGTCAGGGGAGTTGGTGAGCAGTTCTTC

V gene: TRBV15
clone size: -
D gene: TRBD1
J gene: TRBJ2-1
CDR3 protein: CATSRDLQGAGEQFF
CDR3 DNA: TGTGCCACCAGCAGAGATCTCCAGGGGGCTGGTGAGCAGTTCTTC

V gene: TRBV29-1
clone size: few
D gene: -
J gene: TRBJ2-7
CDR3 protein: CSVDMAGEQYF
CDR3 DNA: TGCAGCGTTGACATGGCTGGCGAGCAGTACTTC

V gene: TRBV12-3/TRBV12-4
clone size: -
D gene: -
J gene: TRBJ2-1
CDR3 protein: CAGSFRDRSYNEQFF
CDR3 DNA: TGTGCCGGCAGTTTTAGGGATCGCTCCTACAATGAGCAGTTCTTC

V gene: TRBV5-1
clone size: -
D gene: TRBD2
J gene: TRBJ2-1
CDR3 protein: CASSLAYRTSARNEQFF
CDR3 DNA: TGCGCCAGCAGCTTGGCCTATAGGACTAGCGCTAGAAATGAGCAGTTCTTC

V gene: TRBV2
clone size: -
D gene: -
J gene: TRBJ2-7
CDR3 protein: CASSERRATYEQYF
CDR3 DNA: TGTGCCAGCAGTGAAAGGCGCGCTACCTACGAGCAGTACTTC

V gene: TRBV12-3/TRBV12-4
clone size: few
D gene: -
J gene: TRBJ2-1
CDR3 protein: CASRQGWTKEQFF
CDR3 DNA: TGTGCCAGCAGACAGGGATGGACTAAGGAGCAGTTCTTC

V gene: TRBV20-1
clone size: few
D gene: -
J gene: TRBJ2-7
CDR3 protein: CSARPPNSYEQYF
CDR3 DNA: TGCAGTGCTAGGCCCCCGAACTCCTACGAGCAGTACTTC

V gene: TRBV4-2
clone size: -
D gene: -
J gene: TRBJ2-1
CDR3 protein: CASSQDLGSYNEQFF
CDR3 DNA: TGTGCCAGCAGCCAAGATTTGGGTTCCTACAATGAGCAGTTCTTC